The entry that follows covers one T cell receptor beta chain sequence. Antigen: not known. This entry comes from a study of cytomegalovirus exposure and HLA in healthy donors. Regarding the study as a whole: Sequencing artifact likely explains a cluster of highly shared sequence variants. Differences between HLA loci emerged in a later analysis of TCR association rates, with DRB1 most and HLA-C fewest. The study designated fewer than 200 TCR beta chains cytomegalovirus-associated. Some public TCRs appeared in many individuals, while most sequences were rare.

The PCR used 60 Vbeta and 13 Jbeta primers. The data were produced by immunoSEQ multiplex PCR, yet TCRdb's version contains in-frame clones alone and is incomplete. The sample records more than 150,000 clones, 80% to 90% being singletons. CDR1 SGHVS and CDR2 FQNEAQ come from the germline V gene. This CDR3 is 15 amino acids long. Germline trimming cut 5 bases from V and 11 bases from J; bases unmatched to any gene: 11. The chain links TRBV7-8 to TRBJ2-5; 13 bases are a match to TRBD2. This TCR derives from a man younger than 30 in good health and CMV-seropositive. The sequenced sample was PBMCs. The CDR3 is CASSPEGLAGVSQYF. CDR3 DNA sequence: TGTGCCAGCAGCCCAGAAGGACTAGCGGGGGTCTCTCAGTACTTC.